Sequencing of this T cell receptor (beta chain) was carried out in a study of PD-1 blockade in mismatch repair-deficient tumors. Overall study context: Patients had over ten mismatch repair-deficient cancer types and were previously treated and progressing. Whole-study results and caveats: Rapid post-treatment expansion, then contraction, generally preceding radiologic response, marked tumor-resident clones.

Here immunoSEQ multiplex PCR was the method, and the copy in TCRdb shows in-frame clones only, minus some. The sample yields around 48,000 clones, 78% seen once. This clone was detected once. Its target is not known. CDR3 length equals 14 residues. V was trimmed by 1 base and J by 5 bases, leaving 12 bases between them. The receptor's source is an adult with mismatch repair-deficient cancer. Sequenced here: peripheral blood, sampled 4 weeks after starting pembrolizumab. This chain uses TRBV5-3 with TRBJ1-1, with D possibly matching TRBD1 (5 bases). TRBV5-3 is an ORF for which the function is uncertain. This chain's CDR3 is CARSLSAGLTEAFF. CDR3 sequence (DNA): TGTGCCAGAAGCTTGTCTGCAGGGTTGACTGAAGCTTTCTTT.